This is a list of T cell receptor beta chains from one sample in a study of control samples from healthy donors and cancer patients. Clones were read by immunoSEQ multiplex PCR, and TCRdb kept only the in-frame ones, dropping some. The sample records approximately 45,000 clones, approximately 90% being singletons. Sequenced material: PBMCs. The receptors shown here come from a woman aged 40 to 50 with head and neck cancer. Both conserved end residues are part of each CDR3. Each record gives: D gene, J gene, clone size, V gene, CDR3 DNA, CDR3 protein. A D gene is named only where the DNA matches it firmly. The size entry is marked missing in some rows and otherwise reads once, few, many or a size class.

TRBD1 | TRBJ1-1 | NA | TRBV18 | TGTGCCAGCTCACCCTTACAGGGGGCGAACACTGAAGCTTTCTTT | CASSPLQGANTEAFF
NA | TRBJ1-2 | NA | TRBV19 | TGTGCCAGTAGTACCCGTTCGACAGGCCATGGCTACACCTTC | CASSTRSTGHGYTF
NA | TRBJ2-2 | NA | TRBV7-9 | TGTGCCAGCACATATAACAGGGCAGTGGGCACCGGGGAGCTGTTTTTT | CASTYNRAVGTGELFF
TRBD2 | TRBJ2-1 | once | TRBV7-2 | TGTGCCAGCAGCTTGCTAGCGGGAGGGTACAATGAGCAGTTCTTC | CASSLLAGGYNEQFF
NA | TRBJ2-1 | medium-sized | TRBV7-9 | TGTGCCAGCAGCTTTGACGCAGAGTTCTTC | CASSFDAEFF
NA | TRBJ2-3 | NA | TRBV5-1 | TGCGCCAGCAGCCCCGGGCTTGCGGTTAGCACAGATACGCAGTATTTT | CASSPGLAVSTDTQYF
NA | TRBJ2-7 | NA | TRBV27 | TGTGCCAGCAGTCTCCGGGACGGACACTACGAGCAGTACTTC | CASSLRDGHYEQYF
TRBD2 | TRBJ2-1 | NA | TRBV29-1 | TGCAGCGCTAATAGCGGGAGGGTCTCCTACAATGAGCAGTTCTTC | CSANSGRVSYNEQFF
TRBD1 | TRBJ2-2 | NA | TRBV27 | TGTGCCAGCACGGACAGGGAAGGATCGGGGGAGCTGTTTTTT | CASTDREGSGELFF
TRBD1 | TRBJ1-2 | NA | TRBV6-4 | TGTGCCAGCAGTGGCTACCCCGGGACAGGGGCGCGGTATGGCTACACCTTC | CASSGYPGTGARYGYTF
TRBD1 | TRBJ2-1 | once | TRBV5-1 | TGCGCCAGCAGCTTGGGGACAGGGGGCAATGAGCAGTTCTTC | CASSLGTGGNEQFF
NA | TRBJ2-1 | NA | TRBV18 | TGTGCCAGCTCACCACCGAGCGTAGACAATGAGCAGTTCTTC | CASSPPSVDNEQFF
NA | TRBJ1-2 | NA | TRBV30 | TGTGCCTTGAGGGGACTCACACATTATGGCTACACCTTC | CALRGLTHYGYTF
TRBD1 | TRBJ2-2 | NA | TRBV7-9 | TGTGCCAGCAGCTTACTAGGGGGCGGCACTGGGGAGCTGTTTTTT | CASSLLGGGTGELFF
TRBD2 | TRBJ2-5 | NA | TRBV24-1 | TGTGCCACCAGTGACGAGAACCTAGCGGGAGAGGAAGAGACCCAGTACTTC | CATSDENLAGEEETQYF
NA | TRBJ1-1 | NA | TRBV5-1 | TGCGCCAGCAAGACAGATAATGGGGCTTTCTTT | CASKTDNGAFF
NA | TRBJ1-3 | NA | TRBV18 | TGTGCCAGCTCACCGGAGGTGATCCGAAACACCATATATTTT | CASSPEVIRNTIYF
NA | TRBJ1-1 | NA | TRBV12-3/TRBV12-4 | TGTGCCAGCACCGGGGACTTGAACACTGAAGCTTTCTTT | CASTGDLNTEAFF
TRBD1 | TRBJ1-4 | NA | TRBV19 | TGTGCCAGTAGTATTATCGCCGGGACAGGGGTAAAACTGTTTTTT | CASSIIAGTGVKLFF
TRBD2 | TRBJ2-7 | NA | TRBV4-2 | TGTGCCAGCAGCCAAGAAGTGGGAGGGACCTACGAGCAGTACTTC | CASSQEVGGTYEQYF
NA | TRBJ2-3 | NA | TRBV3-1/TRBV3-2 | TGTGCCAGCAGCCCCGGGATGGGGGGAGATACGCAGTATTTT | CASSPGMGGDTQYF
TRBD2 | TRBJ2-7 | NA | TRBV13 | TGTGCCAGCAGCCCGGGGGGGCACTCCTACGAGCAGTACTTC | CASSPGGHSYEQYF
NA | TRBJ2-7 | NA | TRBV5-1 | TGCGCCAGCAGCTTGGAGACAAGGGGAGGCTACGAGCAGTACTTC | CASSLETRGGYEQYF
NA | TRBJ1-2 | NA | TRBV6-6 | TGTGCCAGCAGTTTTGGGAACAGCCCCCGGGGGAATGGCTACACCTTC | CASSFGNSPRGNGYTF
NA | TRBJ2-6 | few | TRBV6-1 | TGTGCCAGCAGTGAAGGAACAACGGGGGCCAACGTCCTGACTTTC | CASSEGTTGANVLTF
NA | TRBJ2-1 | NA | TRBV5-8 | TGTGCCAGCAACCCGGACAGATACAATGAGCAGTTCTTC | CASNPDRYNEQFF
NA | TRBJ1-4 | NA | TRBV5-4 | TGTGCCAGCAGCTTGGCCTCAACAGCTAGTAATGAAAAACTGTTTTTT | CASSLASTASNEKLFF
NA | TRBJ2-7 | NA | TRBV10-3 | TGTGCCGTCTCCGGGACGGGCCCCTACGAGCAGTACTTC | CAVSGTGPYEQYF
NA | TRBJ1-2 | few | TRBV7-2 | TGTGCCAGCAGCTTAGACGCACTTTGGGGCTATGGCTACACCTTC | CASSLDALWGYGYTF
NA | TRBJ1-1 | NA | TRBV18 | TGTGCCAGCTCACCACCAGCAGGGAGTATCGCTGAAGCTTTCTTT | CASSPPAGSIAEAFF
TRBD1 | TRBJ1-4 | NA | TRBV14 | TGTGCCAGCAGCCAAGATGGACAGGGGGATGATATAATGAGTCGACTGTTTTTT | CASSQDGQGDDIMSRLFF
NA | TRBJ1-1 | NA | TRBV4-1 | TGCGCCAGCAGCCGTTTGATGTTCACTGAAGCTTTCTTT | CASSRLMFTEAFF
TRBD1 | TRBJ1-2 | NA | TRBV14 | TGTGCCAGCAGGCTAAAGGGGACAGGGGCCTATGGCTACACCTTC | CASRLKGTGAYGYTF
NA | TRBJ2-7 | NA | TRBV11-3 | TGTGCCAGCAGCGAAGCCAGGGTCGGCGAGCAGTACTTC | CASSEARVGEQYF
NA | TRBJ1-1 | NA | TRBV19 | TGTGCCAGTAGTCTTGCGACAGCCCTGAACACTGAAGCTTTCTTT | CASSLATALNTEAFF
TRBD2 | TRBJ2-5 | NA | TRBV27 | TGTGCCAGCAGACTTAGCGGGGTGGGGGAGACCCAGTACTTC | CASRLSGVGETQYF
NA | TRBJ2-1 | NA | TRBV19 | TGTGCCAGTAGTAGATCCGGGACAGGGTCGAGACTAGCGGGTAATGAGCAGTTCTTC | CASSRSGTGSRLAGNEQFF
NA | TRBJ2-5 | NA | TRBV28 | TGTGCCAGCTGGGGTTGGCGGGCTCAAGAGACCCAGTACTTC | CASWGWRAQETQYF
NA | TRBJ2-7 | NA | TRBV11-3 | TGTGCCAGCAGCTTAGACCGGGCCGGCTCCTACGAGCAGTACTTC | CASSLDRAGSYEQYF
TRBD2 | TRBJ2-3 | NA | TRBV2 | TGTGCCAGCAGCCGACTAGCGGGAGGGGCAGATACGCAGTATTTT | CASSRLAGGADTQYF
TRBD1 | TRBJ1-1 | NA | TRBV6-5 | TGTGCCAGCAGTTACACAGGGGGTGGCACTGAAGCTTTCTTT | CASSYTGGGTEAFF
TRBD1 | TRBJ2-7 | NA | TRBV2 | TGTGCCAGCAGTTCGGACAGGGGGCTGTCCGAGCAGTACTTC | CASSSDRGLSEQYF
NA | TRBJ2-7 | NA | TRBV6-1 | TGTGCCAGCAGTGAACTGAGGGAGCAGTACTTC | CASSELREQYF
TRBD2 | TRBJ2-5 | NA | TRBV5-6 | TGTGCCAGCAGCCCGTACAGCGGGGGCCTCGAGACCCAGTACTTC | CASSPYSGGLETQYF
TRBD1 | TRBJ1-1 | NA | TRBV11-3 | TGTGCCAGCAGCATGGGTCTCCGGGACAGGGAAGGGCTAAGCACTGAAGCTTTCTTT | CASSMGLRDREGLSTEAFF
NA | TRBJ2-2 | once | TRBV5-4 | TGTGCCAGCAGCCTGTTAATGACAGATAACACCGGGGAGCTGTTTTTT | CASSLLMTDNTGELFF
TRBD2 | TRBJ2-1 | few | TRBV7-7 | TGTGCCAGCAGCTTAGCTGGGGCGGGGGGGCGTAATGAGCAGTTCTTC | CASSLAGAGGRNEQFF
NA | TRBJ1-2 | NA | TRBV7-8 | TGTGCCAGCAGCTTAGGGACAGCGCTCTCCATCGATGGCTACACCTTC | CASSLGTALSIDGYTF
NA | TRBJ2-1 | once | TRBV11-3 | TGTGCCAGCAGCCCCCGAGGTATGGGCTACAATGAGCAGTTCTTC | CASSPRGMGYNEQFF
NA | TRBJ2-1 | NA | TRBV6-2/TRBV6-3 | TGTGCCAGCATCCCCAGCATTGGGGGCGAGCAGTTCTTC | CASIPSIGGEQFF
NA | TRBJ1-4 | NA | TRBV27 | TGTGCCAGCAGTTCCCGGAGTGGAACTAATGAAAAACTGTTTTTT | CASSSRSGTNEKLFF
NA | TRBJ1-1 | NA | TRBV2 | TGTGCCAGCAGCGTAACTTCGGACACTGAAGCTTTCTTT | CASSVTSDTEAFF
TRBD1 | TRBJ2-1 | once | TRBV4-1 | TGCGCCAGCAGCCAAGATAGGGGACAGATTTACAATGAGCAGTTCTTC | CASSQDRGQIYNEQFF
NA | TRBJ2-1 | NA | TRBV5-4 | TGTGCCAGCAGCTTGGAGTTTCGGACGGAGCAGTTCTTC | CASSLEFRTEQFF
NA | TRBJ1-2 | NA | TRBV28 | TGTGCCAGCAGGGAGGCAGGGGTAAACTATGGCTACACCTTC | CASREAGVNYGYTF